A selection of T cell receptor beta chains follows, all from one sample in a study of cytomegalovirus exposure and HLA in healthy donors. The table came from immunoSEQ multiplex PCR; TCRdb's copy has only in-frame clones and leaves some out. The table shows 200,000 or so clones, with approximately 83% occurring only once. Sequenced input: PBMCs. Receptors were obtained from a girl between 5 and 17 years old in good health and CMV-seronegative. Both conserved end residues are part of each CDR3. A D gene is named only where the DNA matches it firmly. Size values are once, few and many counts, or a class for expanded clones, and some rows have none.

. | TRBJ1-5 | TRBV2 | . | TGTGCCAGCAATAGAGAAACAGGCGGCCAGCCCCAGCATTTT | CASNRETGGQPQHF
. | TRBJ2-7 | TRBV27 | once | TGTGCCAGCAGAATGGGCAAATTCCTCCCCTCCTACGAGCAGTACTTC | CASRMGKFLPSYEQYF
TRBD1 | TRBJ2-7 | TRBV6-6 | . | TGTGCCAGCAGTTACTCGGGACAGGGAACCTACGAGCAGTACTTC | CASSYSGQGTYEQYF
. | TRBJ2-1 | TRBV28 | . | TGTGCCAGCAGTAAGCCGAGCTACAATGAGCAGTTCTTC | CASSKPSYNEQFF
TRBD2 | TRBJ2-2 | TRBV5-4 | . | TGTGCCAGCAGCTTGGATGGAGGTGGCGGGGGGGGCACCGGGGAGCTGTTTTTT | CASSLDGGGGGGTGELFF
TRBD1 | TRBJ1-2 | TRBV10-3 | few | TGTGCCATCAGTGAGAATCTTGGGATGGACAGGGGATCCAACTATGGCTACACCTTC | CAISENLGMDRGSNYGYTF
. | TRBJ2-7 | TRBV6-6 | . | TGTGCCAGCACCCAAAGGGGTGCCTACGAGCAGTACTTC | CASTQRGAYEQYF
TRBD1 | TRBJ2-5 | TRBV28 | . | TGTGCCAGCAAGAGGGCAGGGGGCCAAGAGACCCAGTACTTC | CASKRAGGQETQYF
. | TRBJ1-1 | TRBV7-7 | . | TGTGCCAGCAGCCCAGTTGAAACGAACACTGAAGCTTTCTTT | CASSPVETNTEAFF
TRBD1 | TRBJ2-2 | TRBV12-5 | . | TGTGCTAGTGGTTTTTTAGTGACAGGGGAAACCGGGGAGCTGTTTTTT | CASGFLVTGETGELFF
TRBD1 | TRBJ2-7 | TRBV2 | . | TGTGCCAGCAGTTTGACAGGGTGGGACTACGAGCAGTACTTC | CASSLTGWDYEQYF
. | TRBJ1-5 | TRBV6-1 | . | TGTGCCAGCAGTGTTCGGGAATATAGCAATCAGCCCCAGCATTTT | CASSVREYSNQPQHF